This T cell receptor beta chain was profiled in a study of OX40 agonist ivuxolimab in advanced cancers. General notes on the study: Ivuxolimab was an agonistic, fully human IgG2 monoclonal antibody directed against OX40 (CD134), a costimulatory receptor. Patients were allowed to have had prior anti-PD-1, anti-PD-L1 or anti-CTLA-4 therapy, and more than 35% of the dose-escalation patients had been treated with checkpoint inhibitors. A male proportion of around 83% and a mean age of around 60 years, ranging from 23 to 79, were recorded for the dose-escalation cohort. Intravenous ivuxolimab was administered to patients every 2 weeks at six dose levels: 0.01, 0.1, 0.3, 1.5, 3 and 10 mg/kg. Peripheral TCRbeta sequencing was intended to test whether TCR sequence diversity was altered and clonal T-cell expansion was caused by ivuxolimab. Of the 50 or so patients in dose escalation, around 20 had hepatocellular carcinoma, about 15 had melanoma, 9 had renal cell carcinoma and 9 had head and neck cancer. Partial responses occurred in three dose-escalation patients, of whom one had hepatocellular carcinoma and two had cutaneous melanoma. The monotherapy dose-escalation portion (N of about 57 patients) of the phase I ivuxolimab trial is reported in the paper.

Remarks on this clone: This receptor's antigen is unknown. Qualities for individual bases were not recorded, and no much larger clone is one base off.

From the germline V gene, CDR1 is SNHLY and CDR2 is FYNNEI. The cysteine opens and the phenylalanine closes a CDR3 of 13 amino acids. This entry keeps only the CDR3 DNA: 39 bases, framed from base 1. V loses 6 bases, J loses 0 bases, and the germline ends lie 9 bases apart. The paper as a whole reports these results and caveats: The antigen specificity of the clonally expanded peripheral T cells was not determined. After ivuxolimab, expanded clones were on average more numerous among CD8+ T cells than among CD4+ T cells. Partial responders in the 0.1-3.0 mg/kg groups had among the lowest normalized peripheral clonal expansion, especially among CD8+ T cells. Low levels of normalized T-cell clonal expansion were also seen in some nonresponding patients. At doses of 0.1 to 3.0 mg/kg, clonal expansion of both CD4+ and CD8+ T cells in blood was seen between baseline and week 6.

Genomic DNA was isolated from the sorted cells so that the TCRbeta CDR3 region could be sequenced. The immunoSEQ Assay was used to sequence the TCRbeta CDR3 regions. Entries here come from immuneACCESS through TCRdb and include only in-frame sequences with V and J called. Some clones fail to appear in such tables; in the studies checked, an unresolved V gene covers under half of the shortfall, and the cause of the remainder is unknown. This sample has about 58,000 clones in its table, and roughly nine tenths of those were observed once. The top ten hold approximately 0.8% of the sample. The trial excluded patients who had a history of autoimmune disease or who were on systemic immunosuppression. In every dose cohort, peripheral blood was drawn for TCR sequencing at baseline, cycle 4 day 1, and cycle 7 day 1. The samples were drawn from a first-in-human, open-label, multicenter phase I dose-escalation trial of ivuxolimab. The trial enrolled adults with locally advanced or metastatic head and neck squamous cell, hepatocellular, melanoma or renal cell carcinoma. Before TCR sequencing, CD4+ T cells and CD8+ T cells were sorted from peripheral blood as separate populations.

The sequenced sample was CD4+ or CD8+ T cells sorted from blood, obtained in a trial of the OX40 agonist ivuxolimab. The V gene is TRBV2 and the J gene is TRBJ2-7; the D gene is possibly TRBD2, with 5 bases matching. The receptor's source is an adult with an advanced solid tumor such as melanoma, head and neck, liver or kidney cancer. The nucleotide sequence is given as TGTGCCAGCAGGGACTGGCACTCCTACGAGCAGTACTTC. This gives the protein CASRDWHSYEQYF.